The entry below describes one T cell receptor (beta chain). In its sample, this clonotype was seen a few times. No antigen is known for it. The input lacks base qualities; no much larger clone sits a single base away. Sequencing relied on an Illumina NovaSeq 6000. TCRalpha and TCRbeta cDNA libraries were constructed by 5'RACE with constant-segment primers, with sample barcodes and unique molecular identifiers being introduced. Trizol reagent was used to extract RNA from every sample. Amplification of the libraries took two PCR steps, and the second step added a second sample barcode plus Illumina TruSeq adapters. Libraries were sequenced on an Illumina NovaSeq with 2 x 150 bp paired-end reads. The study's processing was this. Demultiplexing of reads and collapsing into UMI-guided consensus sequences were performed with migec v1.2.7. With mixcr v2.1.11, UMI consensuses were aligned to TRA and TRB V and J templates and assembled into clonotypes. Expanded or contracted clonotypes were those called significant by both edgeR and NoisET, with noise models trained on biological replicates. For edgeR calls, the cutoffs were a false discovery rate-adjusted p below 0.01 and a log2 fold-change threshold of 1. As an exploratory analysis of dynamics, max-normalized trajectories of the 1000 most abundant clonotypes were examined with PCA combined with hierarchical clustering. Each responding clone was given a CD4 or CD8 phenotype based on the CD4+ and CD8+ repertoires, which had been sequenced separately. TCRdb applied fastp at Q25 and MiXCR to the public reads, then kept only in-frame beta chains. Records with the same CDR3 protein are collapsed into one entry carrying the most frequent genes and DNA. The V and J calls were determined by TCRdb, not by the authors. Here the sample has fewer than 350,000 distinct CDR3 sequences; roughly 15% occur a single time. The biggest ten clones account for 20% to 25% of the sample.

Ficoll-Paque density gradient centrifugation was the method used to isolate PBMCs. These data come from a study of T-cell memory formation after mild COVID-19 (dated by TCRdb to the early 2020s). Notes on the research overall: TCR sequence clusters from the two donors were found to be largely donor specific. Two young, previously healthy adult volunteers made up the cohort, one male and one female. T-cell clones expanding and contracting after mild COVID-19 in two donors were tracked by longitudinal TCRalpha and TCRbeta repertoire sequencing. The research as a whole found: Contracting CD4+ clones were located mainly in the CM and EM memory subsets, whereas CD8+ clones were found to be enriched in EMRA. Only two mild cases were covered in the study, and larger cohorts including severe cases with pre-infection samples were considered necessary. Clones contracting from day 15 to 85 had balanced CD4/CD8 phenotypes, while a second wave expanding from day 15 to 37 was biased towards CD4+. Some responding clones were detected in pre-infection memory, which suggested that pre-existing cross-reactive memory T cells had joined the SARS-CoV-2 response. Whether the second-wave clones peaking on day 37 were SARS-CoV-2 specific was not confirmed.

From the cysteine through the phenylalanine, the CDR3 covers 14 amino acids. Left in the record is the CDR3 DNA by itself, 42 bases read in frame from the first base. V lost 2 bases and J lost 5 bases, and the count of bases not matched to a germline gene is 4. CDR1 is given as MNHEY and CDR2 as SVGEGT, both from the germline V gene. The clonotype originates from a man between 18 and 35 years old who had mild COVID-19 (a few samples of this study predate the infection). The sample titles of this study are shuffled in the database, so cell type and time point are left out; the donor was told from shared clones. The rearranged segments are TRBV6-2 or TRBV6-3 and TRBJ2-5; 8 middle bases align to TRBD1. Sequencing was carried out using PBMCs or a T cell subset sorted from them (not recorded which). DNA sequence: TGTGCCAGCAGTTACCGGACAGGGCGGGAGACCCAGTACTTC. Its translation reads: CASSYRTGRETQYF.